The 6 T cell receptor beta chains listed next were all sequenced from one sample in a study of blood T cell repertoires in COVID-19. The assay was immunoSEQ multiplex PCR, and TCRdb's table has in-frame clones only and misses some. The data show around 29,000 clones, 85% seen once. Specimen: peripheral blood. The receptors here all came from a woman aged 60-75 years with active COVID-19.

The chain uses TRBV4-1 and TRBJ1-2; TRBD1 aligns across 7 bases. Germline V gene sequence: CDR1 MGHRA, CDR2 YSYEKL. This CDR3 is 16 amino acids long. Losses at the gene ends were 4 bases for V and 5 bases for J; bases not matched to a gene: 13. The CDR3 coding sequence is TGCGCCAGCAGCCCCGAGACAGGGTCGGGGCTATATGGCTACACCTTC. It encodes CASSPETGSGLYGYTF.

The chain couples TRBV7-3 to TRBJ1-1, with 7 bases fitting TRBD1. CDR1 is SGHTA, CDR2 FQGTGA, per germline. V lost 2 bases, J lost 1 base, and 1 base stayed unmatched. The CDR3 consists of 14 residues. CDR3 bases: TGTGCCAGCAGCTTACAGGGGGGGAACACTGAAGCTTTCTTT. Protein: CASSLQGGNTEAFF.

The chain couples TRBV7-3 to TRBJ2-7, with a tentative D call TRBD1 (5 bases). Germline CDR1 SGHTA, CDR2 FQGTGA. The V end lost 5 bases, the J end lost 9 bases, and 26 bases lay between the germline ends. The CDR3 has 16 amino acids. The CDR3 loop is CASSPSPGRVSPRQYF. CDR3 coding DNA: TGTGCCAGCAGCCCATCCCCGGGCAGGGTATCACCCCGGCAGTACTTC.

The chain uses TRBV20-1 and TRBJ2-7, with D possibly TRBD2 on 6 matching bases. This CDR3 region has 14 residues. CDR1 and CDR2 from the germline V gene are DFQATT and SNEGSKA (reference sequence). The V end lost 3 bases, the J end lost 2 bases, and 14 bases lay between the germline ends. The CDR3 region is CSASIGGRPYEQYF. The DNA of the CDR3 is TGCAGTGCTAGTATCGGAGGGAGACCCTACGAGCAGTACTTC.

In its sample, this clone was seen once. CDR3 sequence: CASSPGLAYNEQFF. CDR3 bases: TGTGCCAGCAGCCCGGGACTAGCTTACAATGAGCAGTTCTTC. The rearrangement links TRBV27 to TRBJ2-1; TRBD2 agrees at 9 bases. The CDR3 totals 14 residues. V lost 6 bases and J lost 4; bases outside the gene matches: 4. Germline CDR1 and CDR2: MNHEY and SMNVEV (reference sequence).

V gene TRBV15 combines with J gene TRBJ2-2, with 12 bases matching TRBD1. The CDR3 runs to 16 residues. The germline gives CDR1 LNHNV, CDR2 YYDKDF (reference sequence). V shed 4 bases, J shed 6 bases, and the junction held 6 bases outside the gene matches. In DNA form, the CDR3 reads TGTGCCACCAGCAAAATCGGGACAGGGGGCCCCGGGGAGCTGTTTTTT. Amino acid sequence: CATSKIGTGGPGELFF.